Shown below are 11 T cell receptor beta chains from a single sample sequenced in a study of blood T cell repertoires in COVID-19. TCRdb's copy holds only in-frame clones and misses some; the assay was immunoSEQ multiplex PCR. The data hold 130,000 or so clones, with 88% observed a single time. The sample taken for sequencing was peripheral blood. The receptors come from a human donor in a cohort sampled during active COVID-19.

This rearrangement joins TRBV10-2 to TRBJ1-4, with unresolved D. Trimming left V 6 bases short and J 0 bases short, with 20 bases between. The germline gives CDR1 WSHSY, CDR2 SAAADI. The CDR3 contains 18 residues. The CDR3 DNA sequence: TGCGCCAGCAGCCCCGGGGTGGCCTTCTTTGCAACTAATGAAAAACTGTTTTTT. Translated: CASSPGVAFFATNEKLFF.

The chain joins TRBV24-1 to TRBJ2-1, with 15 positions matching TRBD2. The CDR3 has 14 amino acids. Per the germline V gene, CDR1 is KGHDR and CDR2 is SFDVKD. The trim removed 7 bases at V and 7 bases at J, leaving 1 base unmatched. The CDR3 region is CATSGTSGRNEQFF. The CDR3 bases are TGTGCCACCAGCGGGACTAGCGGGAGGAATGAGCAGTTCTTC.

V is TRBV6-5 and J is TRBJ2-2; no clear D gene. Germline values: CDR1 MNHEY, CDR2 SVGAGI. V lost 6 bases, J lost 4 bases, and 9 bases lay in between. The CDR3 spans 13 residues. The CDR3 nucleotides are TGTGCCAGCAGAAGAGGTGGCACCGGGGAGCTGTTTTTT. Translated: CASRRGGTGELFF.

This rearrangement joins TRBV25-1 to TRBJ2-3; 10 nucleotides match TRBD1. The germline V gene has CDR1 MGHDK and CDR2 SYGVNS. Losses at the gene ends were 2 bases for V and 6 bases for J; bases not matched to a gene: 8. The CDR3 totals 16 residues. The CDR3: CASSEGDRGRADTQYF. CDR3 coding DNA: TGTGCCAGCAGTGAAGGAGACAGGGGGCGCGCTGATACGCAGTATTTT.

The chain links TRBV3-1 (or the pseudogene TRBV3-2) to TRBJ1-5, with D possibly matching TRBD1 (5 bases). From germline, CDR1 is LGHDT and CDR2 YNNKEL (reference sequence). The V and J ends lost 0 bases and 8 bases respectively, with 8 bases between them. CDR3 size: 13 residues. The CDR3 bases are TGTGCCAGCAGCCAAGATGGGGCCAAGCCCCAGCATTTT. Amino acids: CASSQDGAKPQHF.

DNA of the CDR3: TGTGCCACCAGCAACGAGGGAAATGAGCAGTTCTTC. Protein: CATSNEGNEQFF. This rearrangement joins TRBV15 to TRBJ2-1; TRBD2 might be the D (5 bases). V lost 4 bases, J lost 7 bases, and 8 bases lay in between. The CDR3 loop spans 12 amino acids. In germline, CDR1 is LNHNV, CDR2 YYDKDF (reference sequence).

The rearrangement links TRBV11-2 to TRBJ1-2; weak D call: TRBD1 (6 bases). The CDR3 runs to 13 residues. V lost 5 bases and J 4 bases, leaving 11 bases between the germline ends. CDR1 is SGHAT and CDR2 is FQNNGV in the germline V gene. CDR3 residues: CASSRGAIYGYTF. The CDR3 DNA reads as TGTGCCAGCAGCCGGGGGGCTATCTATGGCTACACCTTC.

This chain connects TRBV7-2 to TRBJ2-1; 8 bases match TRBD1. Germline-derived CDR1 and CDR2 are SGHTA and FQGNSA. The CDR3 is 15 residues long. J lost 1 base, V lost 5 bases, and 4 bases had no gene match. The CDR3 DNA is TGTGCCAGCAGCCCCCGGACAGGGTCCTACAATGAGCAGTTCTTC. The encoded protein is CASSPRTGSYNEQFF. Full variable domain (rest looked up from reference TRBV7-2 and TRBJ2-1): GAGVSQSPSNKVTEKGKDVELRCDPISGHTALYWYRQSLGQGLEFLIYFQGNSAPDKSGLPSDRFSAERTGGSVSTLTIQRTQQEDSAVYLCASSPRTGSYNEQFFGPGTRLTVL.

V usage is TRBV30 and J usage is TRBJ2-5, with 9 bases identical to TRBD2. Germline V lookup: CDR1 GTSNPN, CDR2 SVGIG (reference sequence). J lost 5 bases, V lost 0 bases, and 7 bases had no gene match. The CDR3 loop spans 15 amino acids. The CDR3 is CAWSVRRGGGETQYF. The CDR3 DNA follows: TGTGCCTGGAGTGTCCGGCGGGGGGGCGGGGAGACCCAGTACTTC. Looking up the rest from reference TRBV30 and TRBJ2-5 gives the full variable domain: SQTIHQWPATLVQPVGSPLSLECTVEGTSNPNLYWYRQAAGRGLQLLFYSVGIGQISSEVPQNLSASRPQDRQFILSSKKLLLSDSGFYLCAWSVRRGGGETQYFGPGTRLLVL.

CDR3 coding DNA: TGTGCCAGCGCGGCGGGGGTAAATCAGCCCCAGCATTTT. Translated, it gives CASAAGVNQPQHF. This rearrangement joins TRBV7-6 to TRBJ1-5; tentative D call: TRBD1 (5 bases). V was pared by 8 bases and J by 4 bases, with 12 bases between. Germline V CDR1 and CDR2: SGHVS, FNYEAQ. CDR3 length equals 13 residues.

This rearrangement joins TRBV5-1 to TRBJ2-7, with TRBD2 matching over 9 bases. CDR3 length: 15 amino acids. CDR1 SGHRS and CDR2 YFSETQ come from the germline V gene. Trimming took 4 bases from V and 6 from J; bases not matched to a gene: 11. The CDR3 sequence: CASSLGASGDVEQYF. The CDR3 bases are TGCGCCAGCAGCCTGGGGGCTAGCGGGGATGTCGAGCAGTACTTC. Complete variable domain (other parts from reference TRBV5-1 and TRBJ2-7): KAGVTQTPRYLIKTRGQQVTLSCSPISGHRSVSWYQQTPGQGLQFLFEYFSETQRNKGNFPGRFSGRQFSNSRSEMNVSTLELGDSALYLCASSLGASGDVEQYFGPGTRLTVT.